This section outlines one T cell receptor (beta chain) sequence together with its context. This clone's antigen is unknown. No clone much larger than this one lies a single base away; base qualities are absent. Per the germline V gene, SGHRS is the CDR1 and YFSETQ is the CDR2. V drops 2 bases and J drops 7 bases, leaving 16 bases in between. Its CDR3 holds 14 amino acids, cysteine through phenylalanine. CDR3 DNA only is kept here, 42 bases in frame from base 1. The record originates from a study of early stage breast cancer tumors (dated by TCRdb to 2016 to 2017). At the level of the whole study: Of the approximately 15 invasive breast tumors, about 13 were found to be estrogen receptor-positive, progesterone receptor-positive and HER2-negative. The average read coverage per sample was roughly 10-fold. Eight of the 12 ER+/PR+/HER2- tumors were invasive ductal carcinomas, while the other four were invasive lobular carcinomas. The samples as a whole yielded a few million detected templates, corresponding to 900,000 to 1,100,000 unique clonotypes. What the study reported, not specific to this receptor: Sequencing bulk genomic DNA from unsorted cells could not capture chain pairing or functional markers like CD4, CD8 and FOXP3. The small cohort size prevented analysis by tumor subtype. Greater similarity was observed between blood and normal breast repertoires than between blood and tumor repertoires, and tumor was distinguished from normal in about 85% of the 16 patients when each tissue was compared with blood. About 2.7-fold higher T cell density and higher clonality were observed in tumors than in adjacent normal breast tissue. Enriched TCRB sequences shared across patients were found to be mostly commonly generated sequences that were unlikely to play an important role in the tumor microenvironment.

The study profiled bulk TCR beta-chain repertoires in matched peripheral blood, tumor and adjacent normal breast tissue taken from about 15 patients with early-stage breast cancer. Before surgery, roughly 4.5-11 mL of whole blood was collected into EDTA tubes and then processed within 2 hours. Peripheral blood mononuclear cells were isolated by Ficoll-Paque centrifugation in SepMate-50 tubes. For storage in liquid nitrogen, PBMCs were cryopreserved as aliquots of 2 to 4 million cells in roughly 90% FBS with about 10% DMSO. Genomic DNA was extracted with the Qiagen AllPrep DNA/RNA Mini kit. Two independent genomic DNA replicates were amplified for each sample, with around 0.5 ug used for blood and around 1.5 ug for tumor or normal breast. TCRB sequencing of genomic DNA was carried out with the ImmunoSeq Intro kit according to the manufacturer's instructions. Multiplex PCR was run for around 30 cycles using proprietary primers and spike-in control sequences for absolute quantification. An 87-bp fragment spanning the CDR3 and flanking V and J genes was sequenced with single-end 150-bp reads. Each lane of an Illumina MiSeq using version 3.0 chemistry carried seven multiplexed samples, with two replicates per sample. The authors' analysis ran thus. The vendor's proprietary pipeline handled the raw data processing, merging both replicates into a single result for each sample. Clonotypes were defined as productive rearrangements sharing the V-gene family, CDR3 amino acid sequence and J-gene segment. To compute clonality, the normalized Shannon entropy (Pielou evenness) of TCRB abundances was subtracted from 1. T cell density was estimated by dividing total templates by the number of input cells inferred from the DNA input amount. Total repertoire diversity and clonality were estimated with Recon using default parameters. A clonotype was considered tumor-enriched if its abundance in tumor exceeded 0.1% and was at least 32-fold higher than its abundance in normal breast. The table was pulled from immuneACCESS by TCRdb, which kept in-frame rearrangements only. Such tables lose some clones; where checked, under half of the loss comes from unresolved V genes, and the rest has no known cause. V and J calls and clone size are given by that table; D and trimming were obtained from the DNA. Within this sample are 70,000 or so clones, with approximately 80% of them counted one time only. The ten largest make up about 4.8% of the sample.

The clonotype comes from a person in their 40s with breast cancer. Recombination joined TRBV5-1 with TRBJ2-7; the best D guess is TRBD1, with 8 bases matching. The sample taken for sequencing was blood. The CDR3 amino acid sequence is: CASSFLTGGEEQYF. Read as DNA, the sequence is TGCGCCAGCAGCTTCTTAACAGGGGGGGAGGAGCAGTACTTC.